Below, 31 T cell receptor beta chains from the same sample are listed, as sequenced in a study of T-cell reconstitution after alpha-beta-depleted transplantation in children. Unique molecular identifiers were used in preparing the TCRbeta library. Using its own MiXCR run on the PCR reads, TCRdb lists one record per CDR3 protein. The repertoire holds 200,000 to 300,000 distinct CDR3 sequences, 12% seen once, with approximately 2.4% in the top ten. The source was PBMCs from the stem cell graft donor, collected from the stem cell graft. These receptors originate from a human donor who donated a stem cell graft to a child with acute lymphoblastic leukemia.

This clonotype was observed many times. The CDR3 loop is CASSYPGADQPQHF. As DNA, the CDR3 is TGTGCCAGCAGCTACCCAGGGGCCGATCAGCCCCAGCATTTT. The chain combines TRBV7-2 with TRBJ1-5; D might be TRBD1 (6 bases). The CDR3 runs to 14 residues. Germline CDR1 reads SGHTA; CDR2 reads FQGNSA. V was shortened by 4 bases and J by 5 bases, with 12 bases between the two germline ends.

This clonotype has just a few counts. The DNA of the CDR3 is TGCAGTGCTAGAGGCGGGGACTCGTGGTACGAGCAGTACTTC. It encodes CSARGGDSWYEQYF. V and J are TRBV20-1 and TRBJ2-7; a possible D gene is TRBD2 (6 bases). Trimming left V 1 base short and J 4 bases short, with 14 bases between. The CDR3 runs to 14 residues. Germline CDR1 DFQATT, CDR2 SNEGSKA (reference sequence).

The sample holds many counts of this clonotype. The chain recombines TRBV19 with TRBJ2-4, with D uncertain. The CDR3 is made up of 16 amino acids. Germline V gene data show CDR1 as LNHDA and CDR2 as SQIVND (reference sequence). V lost 5 bases and J 0 bases, leaving 14 bases between the germline ends. CDR3 loop: CASSLLGRVAKNIQYF. CDR3 coding DNA: TGTGCCAGTAGTCTCCTGGGAAGGGTAGCCAAAAACATTCAGTACTTC.

This clonotype was counted many times. This sequence joins TRBV6-5 and TRBJ2-7; D is unclear. Trimming removed 0 bases from V and 0 bases from J, with 3 bases in between. The germline CDR1 and CDR2 sequences are MNHEY and SVGAGI. This CDR3 contains 13 residues. The CDR3 coding sequence is TGTGCCAGCAGTTACTCGCGCTCCTACGAGCAGTACTTC. This translates into CASSYSRSYEQYF.

In its sample, this clonotype was seen many times. This chain connects TRBV20-1 to TRBJ1-1; no firm D call. CDR3 length equals 15 residues. Per the germline V gene, CDR1 is DFQATT and CDR2 is SNEGSKA (reference sequence). Trimming took off 4 bases at V and 1 base at J, with 16 bases between the two ends. CDR3 protein: CSAISATGSNTEAFF. Written as DNA, the CDR3 is TGCAGTGCTATATCGGCGACCGGATCGAACACTGAAGCTTTCTTT.

At least ten counts were recorded for this clonotype. This chain links TRBV10-1 with TRBJ2-5, with D unresolved. V shed 0 bases and J shed 5 bases, with 10 bases lying between them. The length of the CDR3 is 14 residues. The germline V gene encodes CDR1 WNHNN and CDR2 SYGVQD (reference sequence). The CDR3 nucleotides read TGCGCCAGCAGTGAGTCGGTAGCATCGGAGACCCAGTACTTC. This gives the protein CASSESVASETQYF.

In its sample, this clonotype was seen many times. V gene TRBV7-9 combines with J gene TRBJ2-2; a weak D match, TRBD1 (5 bases). CDR1 is SEHNR, CDR2 FQNEAQ, per germline (reference sequence). V dropped 2 bases and J dropped 0 bases, with 7 bases sitting between them. CDR3 length: 15 amino acids. This chain's CDR3 is CASSLQGSNTGELFF. CDR3 bases: TGTGCCAGCAGCTTACAGGGTTCGAACACCGGGGAGCTGTTTTTT. Full variable domain (missing parts from reference TRBV7-9 and TRBJ2-2): DTGVSQNPRHKITKRGQNVTFRCDPISEHNRLYWYRQTLGQGPEFLTYFQNEAQLEKSRLLSDRFSAERPKGSFSTLEIQRTEQGDSAMYLCASSLQGSNTGELFFGEGSRLTVL.

This clonotype showed up many times. The J gene is TRBJ2-5, the V gene TRBV15; D gene uncertain. Trimming removed 1 base from V and 5 bases from J, with 5 bases in between. CDR1 and CDR2 (germline): LNHNV, YYDKDF (reference sequence). The CDR3 sequence is 12 residues long. CDR3 residues: CATSRGMETQYF. CDR3 in DNA: TGTGCCACCAGCAGAGGGATGGAGACCCAGTACTTC.

This clonotype was observed at least ten times. The gene calls are TRBV6-1 and TRBJ2-3; 14 bases match TRBD2. Germline CDR1 is MNHNS and CDR2 is SASEGT. This CDR3 comprises 16 residues. Trimming removed 6 bases from V and 5 bases from J; junction bases left unmatched: 7. CDR3: CASSRTSGGREDTQYF. The CDR3 bases are TGTGCCAGCAGCCGGACTAGCGGGGGGCGAGAAGATACGCAGTATTTT.

This clonotype showed up many times. The CDR3: CASSLEGSANEKLFF. CDR3 in DNA: TGTGCCAGCAGCTTAGAAGGTTCGGCGAATGAAAAACTGTTTTTT. V is TRBV11-1 and J is TRBJ1-4; D uncertain. The germline CDR1 and CDR2 sequences are SGHAT and FQDESV (reference sequence). CDR3 length equals 15 residues. V dropped 1 base and J dropped 5 bases, with 11 bases sitting between them.

This clonotype was detected ten times or more. CDR3 nucleotides: TGTGCCAGCAGTTATACGGGAGGGATCGACGAGCAGTACTTC. This gives the protein CASSYTGGIDEQYF. This rearrangement joins TRBV27 to TRBJ2-7, with 8 bases identical to TRBD2. The J segment lost 5 bases and the V segment lost 4 bases, leaving 7 bases of the junction unmatched. The CDR3 contains 14 residues. In germline, CDR1 is MNHEY, CDR2 SMNVEV (reference sequence).

This clonotype was detected a few times. The chain combines TRBV6-2 or TRBV6-3 with TRBJ2-7; possibly TRBD1 for D (5 bases). Germline CDR1 is MNHEY and CDR2 is SVGEGT. The CDR3 runs to 14 residues. Trimming stripped 0 bases from V and 2 bases from J, with 8 bases between. Written as DNA, the CDR3 is TGTGCCAGCAGTTACTCAGGGGTAACCTACGAGCAGTACTTC. Residues: CASSYSGVTYEQYF.

The chain combines TRBV30 with TRBJ2-1, with D possibly TRBD2 on 5 matching bases. Trimming pared 3 bases from V and 0 bases from J, leaving 21 bases between. CDR1 is GTSNPN and CDR2 is SVGIG in the germline V gene (reference sequence). CDR3 size: 18 residues. The CDR3 sequence: CAWSFRSRGVSSYNEQFF. In nucleotides, the CDR3 is TGTGCCTGGAGCTTTCGTAGCCGGGGAGTGAGCTCCTACAATGAGCAGTTCTTC.

This clonotype was detected many times. This chain links TRBV7-2 with TRBJ2-2, with D possibly matching TRBD2 (7 bases). Germline V gene sequence: CDR1 SGHTA, CDR2 FQGNSA. This CDR3 has 17 residues. V gave up 5 bases and J gave up 7 bases, with 23 bases separating them. CDR3 DNA: TGTGCCAGCAGCCCCCGAAGAAGGGGGGGCGCGATCGGGGAGCTGTTTTTT. It yields the protein CASSPRRRGGAIGELFF.

This clonotype occurred a few times. The V and J genes are TRBV6-2 or TRBV6-3 and TRBJ2-1, with a possible D match to TRBD1 (6 bases). Germline values: CDR1 MNHEY, CDR2 SVGEGT. The CDR3 sequence is 17 residues long. V gave up 7 bases and J gave up 3 bases, with 22 bases separating them. The CDR3 DNA is TGTGCCAGCACCCGATTCCGGACCCGGGACAACTACAATGAGCAGTTCTTC. This sequence encodes CASTRFRTRDNYNEQFF.

As to this clonotype: This may be a read error: a much more frequent sequence differs by one nucleotide. This chain links TRBV6-5 with TRBJ1-5; possibly TRBD1 for D (5 bases). The length of the CDR3 is 14 residues. Germline V CDR1 and CDR2: MNHEY, SVGAGI. CDR3 DNA sequence: TGTGCCGGCAGTTACGGGCAGGGCGGTCAGCCCCAGCATTTT. This codes for CAGSYGQGGQPQHF.

This clonotype was picked up a small number of times. The rearrangement uses TRBV20-1 and TRBJ2-2; maybe TRBD1 (7 bases). This CDR3 is 14 amino acids long. V dropped 5 bases and J dropped 4 bases, with 14 bases sitting between them. Germline assignment: CDR1 DFQATT and CDR2 SNEGSKA (reference sequence). CDR3 DNA sequence: TGCAGTGCTTATAGGCAGGGGGGCACCGGGGAGCTGTTTTTT. It yields the protein CSAYRQGGTGELFF.

This clonotype was recorded at least ten times. The chain combines TRBV20-1 with TRBJ2-1; D possibly corresponds to TRBD1 (7 bases). Per germline, CDR1 DFQATT and CDR2 SNEGSKA (reference sequence). The V gene lost 6 bases and the J gene lost 5 bases, with 23 bases spanning the gap. The CDR3 runs 16 residues. CDR3 sequence (DNA): TGCAGTGCCGGACTTATCAGGGGGGACCTTCACAATGAGCAGTTCTTC. Protein sequence: CSAGLIRGDLHNEQFF.

This clonotype was observed at least ten times. The chain is built from TRBV4-3 and TRBJ2-7; the D gene is possibly TRBD1 (6 bases). V lost 0 bases to trimming and J lost 2 bases, with 8 bases between them. This CDR3 is built from 14 residues. Germline CDR1 is LGHNA and CDR2 is YSLEER. The CDR3 protein is CASSQEQGTYEQYF. CDR3 DNA sequence: TGCGCCAGCAGCCAAGAACAGGGAACCTACGAGCAGTACTTC.

V is TRBV7-2 and J is TRBJ1-5; D unclear. Trimming removed 5 bases from V and 4 bases from J, with 6 bases in between. This CDR3 is 12 amino acids long. Germline V gene data show CDR1 as SGHTA and CDR2 as FQGNSA. The CDR3 loop reads CASSHLNQPQHF. CDR3 bases: TGTGCCAGCAGCCACCTGAATCAGCCCCAGCATTTT.

This clonotype has at least ten counts. The chain uses TRBV7-2 and TRBJ1-4; D unresolved. Trimming shortened V by 0 bases and J by 8 bases, and 10 bases separated the two germline ends. Germline values: CDR1 SGHTA, CDR2 FQGNSA. The CDR3 runs to 14 residues. As DNA, the CDR3 is TGTGCCAGCAGCTTAGCCGGTTTAAGGGAAAAACTGTTTTTT. Protein product: CASSLAGLREKLFF.

This clonotype has a count of ten or more. The chain uses TRBV7-2 and TRBJ2-3; TRBD2 aligns across 9 bases. V dropped 2 bases and J dropped 2; count of bases not matched to a gene: 5. From germline, CDR1 is SGHTA and CDR2 FQGNSA. CDR3 size: 16 residues. CDR3 DNA: TGTGCCAGCAGCTTACGGGGCGGGGGGGCCACAGATACGCAGTATTTT. Translation: CASSLRGGGATDTQYF.

This clonotype was observed many times. J is TRBJ2-4 and V is TRBV2; TRBD1 matches at 8 bases. With V trimmed by 4 bases and J by 1 base, 6 bases remained unmatched. The V gene's germline CDR1 is SNHLY and CDR2 FYNNEI. The length of the CDR3 is 16 residues. In nucleotides, the CDR3 is TGTGCCAGCAGTGGATCGGGGGACAGGGCCAAAAACATTCAGTACTTC. Its protein product is CASSGSGDRAKNIQYF.

There are many counts of this clonotype. As DNA, the CDR3 is TGCAGCGTTGATGGGGGAACTAGCACAGATACGCAGTATTTT. Amino acid sequence: CSVDGGTSTDTQYF. The chain couples TRBV29-1 to TRBJ2-3; D tentatively fits TRBD1 or TRBD2 (5 bases each). Germline V gene lookup returns CDR1 SQVTM and CDR2 ANQGSEA. V was pared by 3 bases and J by 0 bases, with 10 bases between. The CDR3 has 14 residues.

This clonotype was observed many times. The junction does not match germline at one end; this may be a read error. The rearrangement links TRBV12-3 or TRBV12-4 to TRBJ2-1; D is possibly TRBD1 or TRBD2 (5 bases each). This CDR3 comprises 12 residues. As DNA, the CDR3 is TGTGCCAGCAGCTCCAGGGACGCCCCTAGCCTCTTC. It codes for CASSSRDAPSLF.

The table lists this clonotype with many counts. V usage is TRBV20-1 and J usage is TRBJ1-1; TRBD1 might be the D (5 bases). The CDR3 is made up of 13 amino acids. The germline gives CDR1 DFQATT, CDR2 SNEGSKA (reference sequence). The ends were cut back, 6 bases at V and 1 base at J, with 12 bases in the middle. In nucleotides, the CDR3 is TGCAGTGCCGACAGCCAGGCGAACACTGAAGCTTTCTTT. Amino acid sequence: CSADSQANTEAFF.

Points on this clonotype: This clone may be a read error of a much larger clone one base away. V gene TRBV5-1 combines with J gene TRBJ2-6; weak D call: TRBD1 (5 bases). CDR3 length: 15 residues. CDR1 and CDR2 from the germline V gene are SGHRS and YFSETQ. CDR3 region: CASSFEPSGANGLTF. The CDR3 coding sequence is TGCGCCAGCAGCTTCGAGCCCTCTGGGGCCAACGGCCTGACTTTC.

In this sample, this clonotype turned up many times. This sequence joins TRBV6-5 and TRBJ2-4, with D hard to call. CDR1 and CDR2 (germline): MNHEY, SVGAGI. Between the trimmed V and J ends, which lost 2 bases and 0 bases, there was a span of 20 bases. This CDR3 is built from 19 residues. CDR3 nucleotide sequence: TGTGCCAGCAGTTACACGGATACTGCGACAAGACTAGCCAAAAACATTCAGTACTTC. Residues: CASSYTDTATRLAKNIQYF.

This clonotype occurred many times. The chain is built from TRBV7-9 and TRBJ2-1; D not resolved. Deletions cut 3 bases from V and 10 bases from J, with 10 bases between. The CDR3 is made up of 12 amino acids. Germline V gene data show CDR1 as SEHNR and CDR2 as FQNEAQ (reference sequence). For the CDR3, the DNA is TGTGCCAGCAGCTTGAGGACGGTAGAGCAGTTCTTC. Translation gives CASSLRTVEQFF.

The sample holds a few counts of this clonotype. V usage is TRBV30 and J usage is TRBJ1-1, with 8 bases identical to TRBD1. This CDR3 is built from 12 residues. Germline assignment: CDR1 GTSNPN and CDR2 SVGIG (reference sequence). J gave up 1 base and V 7 bases, and 2 bases lay outside the gene matches. CDR3 sequence (DNA): TGTGCCTCGGACAGGGCGAACACTGAAGCTTTCTTT. It is translated as CASDRANTEAFF.

This clonotype was observed at least ten times. The chain links TRBV9 to TRBJ1-1; TRBD1 is a possible D gene (5 bases). The CDR3 has 14 amino acids. Germline CDR1 is SGDLS and CDR2 is YYNGEE. Trimming pared 3 bases from V and 1 base from J, leaving 10 bases between. CDR3 residues: CASSASGTNTEAFF. CDR3 nucleotide sequence: TGTGCCAGCAGCGCATCAGGGACGAACACTGAAGCTTTCTTT.